This T cell receptor (beta chain) was recorded in a study of blood T cell repertoires in COVID-19. The protocol was immunoSEQ multiplex PCR, while the TCRdb copy is restricted to in-frame clones and leaves out a portion. Of 10,000 to 15,000 clones listed, 71% are singletons. Per germline, CDR1 LGHDT and CDR2 YNNKEL (reference sequence). CDR3 size: 16 residues. Trimming pared 5 bases from V and 0 bases from J, leaving 15 bases between. The TCR comes from a man aged 55-75 years with COVID-19, enrolled during active disease. The chain couples TRBV3-1 (or the pseudogene TRBV3-2) to TRBJ2-3; a weak D match, TRBD2 (6 bases). Material for sequencing was peripheral blood. CDR3 nucleotide sequence: TGTGCCAGCAGCTACCGTGGTACTAGCAGCACAGATACGCAGTATTTT. This codes for CASSYRGTSSTDTQYF.